This T cell receptor beta chain was identified during a study of regulatory T cells in long-lasting Graves disease. Study summary: Disease was considered persistent Graves' disease after over 5 years of antithyroid drugs (with positive TSH receptor antibodies).

A word on this clonotype: Antigen specificity is unknown.

Study-wide results and limits: Limited samples may have lowered accuracy.

CDR3-region Arm-PCR and iRepertoire HTBI primers produced the TCR beta libraries. MiXCR, run by TCRdb on the multiplex PCR reads, gives a single entry per CDR3 protein. Here the sample spans hundreds of thousands of distinct CDR3 sequences, around 21% being singletons. As to time point: persistent/refractory GD, antithyroid drugs over 5 years with positive TRAb. RNA from PBMCs was the source of the TCR library. The CDR3 sequence is 15 residues long. Germline CDR1 WNHNN, CDR2 SYGVQD (reference sequence). Unmatched junction bases numbered 4, after V lost 6 bases and J lost 0 bases. The source is a female donor with Graves disease. Sequencing was performed on peripheral blood mononuclear cells (PBMCs), taken when the disease was refractory, from a patient treated with antithyroid drugs. The genes are TRBV10-1 and TRBJ1-4; 7 bases match TRBD1. CDR3 bases: TGCGCCAGCAGCACAGGGGCCGCAACTAATGAAAAACTGTTTTTT. Amino acids: CASSTGAATNEKLFF.